This T cell receptor beta chain was captured in a study of Graves' ophthalmopathy and Graves' hyperthyroidism. A word on this clonotype: The antigen remains undetermined. A much larger clone lies one base from this, so it may be a read error.

The study amplified TCR beta CDR3 regions using RNA transcripts. RT-PCR with HTBI primers came first, then second-round multiplex PCR. Via MiXCR, TCRdb re-called the multiplex PCR reads, giving one row per CDR3 protein. Of around 1,200,000 distinct CDR3 sequences in the sample, roughly two fifths were seen once. Study-wide results and caveats: The study's model predicted ophthalmopathy progression at approximately 71% sensitivity and about 78% specificity.

The receptor comes from an adult man with Graves' hyperthyroidism. Sequencing was done on a sample of peripheral blood or thyroid tissue (not recorded which).

CDR3: CAGSYVRPGELFF. In DNA form, the CDR3 reads TGTGCCGGCAGTTACGTTCGGCCCGGGGAGCTGTTTTTT. This chain links TRBV24-1 with TRBJ2-2; D is unresolved. Trimming removed 12 bases from V and 6 bases from J, with 16 bases in between. CDR1 is KGHDR, CDR2 SFDVKD, per germline. The CDR3 covers 13 residues.